This TCR beta chain was documented in a study of blood T cell repertoires in COVID-19. Looking at the study overall: The cDNA or gDNA used as material had been derived from T cells, B-cell-depleted T cells, or PBMCs.

The table lists this clone with a few counts. Participant-given clinical history determined each cohort assignment. The method was immunoSEQ multiplex PCR; TCRdb's version includes in-frame clones alone and lacks a portion of them. The sample shows 230,000 or so clones, approximately 88% of them seen only once. Sequencing was performed on PBMCs or T cells enriched from blood (not recorded which). The TCR was taken from a middle-aged woman with acute COVID-19.

CDR3 loop: CASSLTTSGRADTQYF. The CDR3 DNA reads TGTGCCAGCAGTTTGACGACTAGCGGGAGGGCAGATACGCAGTATTTT. This chain uses TRBV27 with TRBJ2-3, with TRBD2 matching over 14 bases. V shed 3 bases, J shed 4 bases, and the junction held 3 bases outside the gene matches. Germline loops: CDR1 MNHEY, CDR2 SMNVEV (reference sequence). This CDR3 contains 16 residues.